The 25 T cell receptor beta chains presented below share a single source sample, sequenced in a study of T cell changes during pregnancy in multiple sclerosis. Libraries were prepared by immunoSEQ multiplex PCR; TCRdb keeps only in-frame clonotypes and omits some of them. Of about 59,000 clones listed, about 95% were seen once; the top ten hold under 3%. The input for sequencing was CD8+ T cells from peripheral blood mononuclear cells, taken after pregnancy. These receptors all stem from a female donor with multiple sclerosis, enrolled in a pregnancy study.

This chain connects TRBV4-1 to TRBJ1-1; TRBD1 is a possible D gene (6 bases). This CDR3 has 14 residues. Germline values: CDR1 MGHRA, CDR2 YSYEKL. The V gene lost 2 bases and the J gene lost 6 bases, with 13 bases spanning the gap. CDR3 in DNA: TGCGCCAGCAGCCAACTACAGGGTTTATCTGAAGCTTTCTTT. This encodes CASSQLQGLSEAFF.

This chain joins TRBV13 and TRBJ2-7, with a weak D call TRBD2 (5 bases). Trimming pared 3 bases from V and 0 bases from J, leaving 12 bases between. The length of the CDR3 is 15 residues. Germline CDR1 PRHDT, CDR2 FYEKMQ (reference sequence). CDR3 in DNA: TGTGCCAGCAGCTTCCTGGCTGGGAGCTCCTACGAGCAGTACTTC. Amino acid sequence: CASSFLAGSSYEQYF.

This chain uses TRBV6-1 with TRBJ2-5; 13 nucleotides match TRBD2. V lost 3 bases and J lost 3; bases outside the gene matches: 7. Germline CDR1 reads MNHNS; CDR2 reads SASEGT. The CDR3 consists of 17 residues. The CDR3 nucleotides are TGTGCCAGCAGTGATCCGGGACTAGCGGGAACCGAAGAGACCCAGTACTTC. Protein product: CASSDPGLAGTEETQYF.

This chain uses TRBV12-5 with TRBJ1-2; tentative D call: TRBD1 (5 bases). The CDR3 has 14 residues. V gave up 3 bases and J gave up 4 bases, with 12 bases separating them. Germline V gene sequence: CDR1 LGHNT, CDR2 FRNRAP. CDR3 amino acids: CASGFPQGTYGYTF. The CDR3, as DNA: TGTGCTAGTGGTTTCCCCCAGGGAACCTATGGCTACACCTTC.

This chain uses TRBV6-1 with TRBJ2-5, with D possibly TRBD1 on 6 matching bases. V gave up 2 bases and J gave up 3 bases, with 19 bases separating them. Germline loops: CDR1 MNHNS, CDR2 SASEGT. This CDR3 is 17 amino acids long. In nucleotides, the CDR3 is TGTGCCAGCAGTGAATCGCAGACAGGACTGCCGGAAGAGACCCAGTACTTC. Its translation is CASSESQTGLPEETQYF.

This sequence joins TRBV6-6 and TRBJ2-2; D is uncertain. Between the trimmed V and J ends, which lost 7 bases and 4 bases, there was a span of 7 bases. Germline lookup yields CDR1 MNHNY and CDR2 SVGAGI (reference sequence). The CDR3 sequence is 12 residues long. The CDR3 sequence: CASTESTGELFF. The CDR3, as DNA: TGTGCCAGCACTGAGAGCACCGGGGAGCTGTTTTTT.

The gene calls are TRBV27 and TRBJ2-7, with D possibly TRBD2 on 6 matching bases. Trimming removed 5 bases at V and 3 bases at J, with 8 bases between. The CDR3 loop spans 12 amino acids. Germline V gives CDR1 MNHEY, CDR2 SMNVEV (reference sequence). The CDR3 spells CASSTGGYEQYF. CDR3 coding DNA: TGTGCCAGCAGTACCGGGGGCTACGAGCAGTACTTC.

The count of this clone is one. The J gene is TRBJ2-7, the V gene TRBV9; 7 nucleotides agree with TRBD1. Trimming cost V 3 bases and J 3 bases; bases outside gene matches: 6. This CDR3 comprises 14 residues. CDR1 SGDLS and CDR2 YYNGEE come from the germline V gene. CDR3 sequence (DNA): TGTGCCAGCAGCGGAGGACAGGACCGCTACGAGCAGTACTTC. Residues: CASSGGQDRYEQYF.

The V and J genes are TRBV28 and TRBJ2-7; 11 bases align to TRBD2. Trimming cost V 6 bases and J 2 bases; bases outside gene matches: 12. The CDR3 has 17 residues. CDR1 and CDR2 from the germline V gene are MDHEN and SYDVKM. The CDR3, as DNA: TGTGCCAGCAGCTTCGGGACTAGCGGCATGCTGACCTACGAGCAGTACTTC. This sequence encodes CASSFGTSGMLTYEQYF.

This sequence joins TRBV6-5 and TRBJ1-1; the D gene is possibly TRBD1 (5 bases). Trimming removed 2 bases from V and 5 bases from J, with 12 bases in between. The CDR3 spans 14 residues. Per the germline V gene, CDR1 is MNHEY and CDR2 is SVGAGI. The CDR3 sequence: CASSYGQGWTEAFF. The CDR3 DNA sequence: TGTGCCAGCAGTTACGGGCAGGGATGGACTGAAGCTTTCTTT.

The sample holds one count of this clone. The V and J genes are TRBV4-3 and TRBJ2-5; 7 nucleotides match TRBD2. The CDR3 runs 14 residues. The germline V gene encodes CDR1 LGHNA and CDR2 YSLEER. Trimming took 1 base from V and 5 from J; bases not matched to a gene: 4. CDR3 coding DNA: TGCGCCAGCAGCCAAGGGACTAGTCGGGAGACCCAGTACTTC. Translated: CASSQGTSRETQYF.

The chain uses TRBV7-6 and TRBJ1-1; the D is unclear. Trimming removed 0 bases at V and 6 bases at J, with 14 bases between. Germline-derived CDR1 and CDR2 are SGHVS and FNYEAQ. The CDR3 spans 15 residues. CDR3 protein: CASSLAPRSLPEAFF. CDR3 DNA: TGTGCCAGCAGCTTAGCGCCTCGGTCTCTCCCTGAAGCTTTCTTT.

This rearrangement joins TRBV5-1 to TRBJ2-1; possible D gene TRBD1, 5 bases. The CDR3 sequence is 14 residues long. Germline V lookup: CDR1 SGHRS, CDR2 YFSETQ. Trimming cost V 0 bases and J 1 base, with 5 bases left between them. The CDR3 region has the DNA TGCGCCAGCAGCTTGGACAGGTCCTACAATGAGCAGTTCTTC. Protein sequence: CASSLDRSYNEQFF.

The J gene is TRBJ1-5, the V gene TRBV27; possible D gene TRBD1, 5 bases. The germline CDR1 and CDR2 sequences are MNHEY and SMNVEV (reference sequence). This CDR3 comprises 14 residues. With 5 bases removed from V and 3 bases from J, the gap between germline ends came to 11 bases. This CDR3 is CASSLGGSNQPQHF. As DNA, the CDR3 is TGTGCCAGCAGTCTCGGGGGGTCCAATCAGCCCCAGCATTTT.

The gene calls are TRBV5-4 and TRBJ2-3; 13 nucleotides align to TRBD2. The CDR3 extends over 16 amino acids. V was pared by 5 bases and J by 4 bases, with 7 bases of the junction left unmatched. CDR1 and CDR2 (germline): SGHNT, YYREEE (reference sequence). The CDR3 reads CASRELAGGEADTQYF. The CDR3 DNA reads TGTGCCAGCAGGGAACTAGCGGGAGGGGAGGCAGATACGCAGTATTTT.

This chain connects TRBV19 to TRBJ1-2; D might be TRBD1 (6 bases). V lost 5 bases and J 2 bases, leaving 9 bases between the germline ends. CDR1 is LNHDA, CDR2 SQIVND, per germline (reference sequence). This CDR3 spans 13 amino acids. CDR3 region: CASSYGQNYGYTF. CDR3 DNA: TGTGCCAGTAGTTACGGACAGAACTATGGCTACACCTTC. Filled out from reference TRBV19 and TRBJ1-2, the complete variable domain reads DGGITQSPKYLFRKEGQNVTLSCEQNLNHDAMYWYRQDPGQGLRLIYYSQIVNDFQKGDIAEGYSVSREKKESFPLTVTSAQKNPTAFYLCASSYGQNYGYTFGSGTRLTVV.

This chain connects TRBV19 to TRBJ2-1, with D hard to call. The CDR3 covers 14 residues. CDR1 LNHDA and CDR2 SQIVND come from the germline V gene (reference sequence). Between the trimmed V and J ends, which lost 1 base and 2 bases, there was a span of 6 bases. CDR3 DNA sequence: TGTGCCAGTAGTATAGGGCAGGCCTACAATGAGCAGTTCTTC. This sequence encodes CASSIGQAYNEQFF.

J is TRBJ2-1 and V is TRBV6-1; D may be TRBD1 (5 bases). V lost 7 bases and J lost 0, with 10 bases in between. CDR1 and CDR2 from the germline V gene are MNHNS and SASEGT. There are 14 residues in the CDR3. The CDR3 coding sequence is TGTGCCAGCAAGGGGCTAGGCTCCTACAATGAGCAGTTCTTC. Its protein is CASKGLGSYNEQFF.

The V gene is TRBV29-1, the J gene TRBJ1-4, with 7 bases matching TRBD1. Germline V CDR1 and CDR2: SQVTM, ANQGSEA. Trimming took 8 bases from V and 2 from J; bases not matched to a gene: 5. This CDR3 is 13 amino acids long. The CDR3: CSFRGRTNEKLFF. The CDR3 nucleotides are TGCAGCTTTAGGGGGCGGACTAATGAAAAACTGTTTTTT.

J is TRBJ2-1 and V is TRBV12-5, with 7 bases fitting TRBD2. Germline V lookup: CDR1 LGHNT, CDR2 FRNRAP. The CDR3 totals 14 residues. The J segment lost 4 bases and the V segment lost 8 bases, leaving 8 bases of the junction unmatched. The CDR3 DNA reads as TGTGCTAGTTCCGTTCCGGGAGGATACAATGAGCAGTTCTTC. It translates to CASSVPGGYNEQFF.

CDR3 nucleotide sequence: TGTGCCAGCAGCCTCCAGGGAACTGAAGCTTTCTTT. Translation: CASSLQGTEAFF. The rearrangement uses TRBV4-2 and TRBJ1-1, with TRBD1 as a possible D gene (5 bases). Trimming removed 4 bases from V and 5 bases from J, with 8 bases in between. This CDR3 is 12 amino acids long. Germline loops: CDR1 LGHNA, CDR2 YNFKEQ.

The chain couples TRBV19 to TRBJ2-1, with TRBD2 identical over 7 bases. J was trimmed by 4 bases and V by 4 bases; bases with no gene match: 1. Germline-derived CDR1 and CDR2 are LNHDA and SQIVND (reference sequence). This CDR3 contains 13 residues. This CDR3 is CASSTGGYNEQFF. The CDR3 nucleotides read TGTGCCAGTAGTACGGGGGGATACAATGAGCAGTTCTTC.

The gene calls are TRBV5-4 and TRBJ1-2; unclear D gene. V lost 6 bases to trimming and J lost 4 bases, with 10 bases between them. This CDR3 has 12 amino acids. In germline, CDR1 is SGHNT, CDR2 YYREEE (reference sequence). In nucleotides, the CDR3 is TGTGCCAGCACCACGCGGGGCTATGGCTACACCTTC. Its protein is CASTTRGYGYTF.

Written as DNA, the CDR3 is TGTGCCAGCAGCCTTCTCGACAGGCCTACCTCTGGGGCCAACGTCCTGACTTTC. Translation gives CASSLLDRPTSGANVLTF. J is TRBJ2-6 and V is TRBV7-3; tentatively, D is TRBD1 (6 bases). The CDR3 has 18 residues. Deletions cut 5 bases from V and 0 bases from J, with 17 bases between. Germline CDR1 reads SGHTA; CDR2 reads FQGTGA. Drawing the rest from reference TRBV7-3 and TRBJ2-6, the complete variable domain is GAGVSQTPSNKVTEKGKYVELRCDPISGHTALYWYRQSLGQGPEFLIYFQGTGAADDSGLPNDRFFAVRPEGSVSTLKIQRTERGDSAVYLCASSLLDRPTSGANVLTFGAGSRLTVL.

The chain combines TRBV9 with TRBJ1-1; D unclear. Germline-derived CDR1 and CDR2 are SGDLS and YYNGEE. CDR3 length equals 14 residues. Trimming removed 0 bases at V and 7 bases at J, with 13 bases between. CDR3 in amino acids: CASSVATGGYEAFF. CDR3 nucleotide sequence: TGTGCCAGCAGCGTAGCTACCGGAGGCTATGAAGCTTTCTTT. The complete variable domain, with remaining parts taken from reference TRBV9 and TRBJ1-1, reads DSGVTQTPKHLITATGQRVTLRCSPRSGDLSVYWYQQSLDQGLQFLIQYYNGEERAKGNILERFSAQQFPDLHSELNLSSLELGDSALYFCASSVATGGYEAFFGQGTRLTVV.